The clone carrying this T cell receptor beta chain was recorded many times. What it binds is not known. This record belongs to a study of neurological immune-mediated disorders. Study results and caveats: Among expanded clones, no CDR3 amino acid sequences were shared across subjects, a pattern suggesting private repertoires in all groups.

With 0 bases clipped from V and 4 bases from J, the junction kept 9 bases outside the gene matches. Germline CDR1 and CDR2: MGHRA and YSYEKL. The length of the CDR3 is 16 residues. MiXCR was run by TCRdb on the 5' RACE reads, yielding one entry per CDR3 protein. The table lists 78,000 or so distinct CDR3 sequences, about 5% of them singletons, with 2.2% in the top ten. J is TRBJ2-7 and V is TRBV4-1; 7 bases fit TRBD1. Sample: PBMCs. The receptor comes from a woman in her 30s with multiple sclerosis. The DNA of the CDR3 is TGCGCCAGCAGCCAAGATCGGCGACAGGGTCCTTACGAGCAGTACTTC. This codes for CASSQDRRQGPYEQYF.